The sequence of this T cell receptor (beta chain) was determined in a study of blood T cell repertoires in COVID-19. Study-wide background: The origin of the acute and convalescent COVID-19 samples was the United States, Italy and Spain. PBMCs, B-cell-depleted T cells, or T cells were the source of the cDNA or gDNA that made up the material.

Source study methods: The authors estimated nucleated cell counts from reference gene primer amplification. The repertoire was sequenced with immunoSEQ multiplex PCR; TCRdb's copy has only in-frame clones and lacks some. V and J calls and clone size come straight from that table; D and trimming were deduced from the DNA. The sample carries 100,000 to 150,000 clones, 85% to 90% recorded once. CDR1 is MDHEN, CDR2 SYDVKM, per germline. V was cut by 2 bases and J by 4 bases, with 12 bases left in between. The CDR3 sequence is 15 residues long. This sequence was found in a woman in her forties or fifties with active or convalescent COVID-19. The chain uses TRBV28 and TRBJ1-3, with TRBD1 as a possible D gene (6 bases). The sample was peripheral blood. The DNA of the CDR3 is TGTGCCAGCAGTTTAATAGCAGGGGCGGGAAACACCATATATTTT. Protein sequence: CASSLIAGAGNTIYF.